The clone carrying this TCR beta chain was picked up a small number of times. The assay was immunoSEQ multiplex PCR, and TCRdb's table has in-frame clones only and misses some. The repertoire holds about 120,000 clones, with over 90% as singletons. This sample stems from a study of control samples from healthy donors and cancer patients. V lost 7 bases to trimming and J lost 8 bases, with 15 bases between them. Germline loops: CDR1 SGDLS, CDR2 YYNGEE. The CDR3 runs 12 residues. The material sequenced was blood. This sequence joins TRBV9 and TRBJ1-2; D is undetermined. The clonotype comes from a man aged 25 to 40 in good health. The CDR3 sequence is CASGPTGEGYTF. The CDR3 nucleotides read TGTGCCAGCGGCCCCACCGGGGAAGGCTACACCTTC.